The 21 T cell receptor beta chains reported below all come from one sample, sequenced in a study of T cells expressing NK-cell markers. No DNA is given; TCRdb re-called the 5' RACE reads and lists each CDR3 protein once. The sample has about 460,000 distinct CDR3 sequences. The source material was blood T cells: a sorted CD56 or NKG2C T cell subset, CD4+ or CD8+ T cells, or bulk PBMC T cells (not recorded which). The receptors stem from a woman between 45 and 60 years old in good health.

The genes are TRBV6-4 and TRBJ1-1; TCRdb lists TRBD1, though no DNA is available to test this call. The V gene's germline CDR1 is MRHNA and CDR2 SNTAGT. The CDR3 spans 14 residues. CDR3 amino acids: CASSPTGTNTEAFF.

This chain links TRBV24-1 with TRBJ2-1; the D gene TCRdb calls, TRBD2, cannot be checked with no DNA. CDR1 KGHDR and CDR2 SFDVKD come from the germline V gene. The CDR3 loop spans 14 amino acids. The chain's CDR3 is CATATSGSSDEQFF.

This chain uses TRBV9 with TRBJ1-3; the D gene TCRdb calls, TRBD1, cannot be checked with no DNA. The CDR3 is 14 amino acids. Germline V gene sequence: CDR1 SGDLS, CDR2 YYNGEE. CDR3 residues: CASSVVGAGNTIYF.

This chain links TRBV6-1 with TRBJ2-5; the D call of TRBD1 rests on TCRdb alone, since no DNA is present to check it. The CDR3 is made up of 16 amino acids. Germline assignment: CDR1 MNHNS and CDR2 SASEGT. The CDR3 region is CASSGAPGQGRETQYF.

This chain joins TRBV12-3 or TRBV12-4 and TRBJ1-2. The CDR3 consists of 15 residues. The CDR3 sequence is CASSSEGSPNYGYTF.

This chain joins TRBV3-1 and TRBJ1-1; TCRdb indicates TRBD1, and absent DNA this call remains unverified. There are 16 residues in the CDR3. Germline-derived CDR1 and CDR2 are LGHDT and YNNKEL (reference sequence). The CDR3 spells CASSLTGGTGATEAFF.

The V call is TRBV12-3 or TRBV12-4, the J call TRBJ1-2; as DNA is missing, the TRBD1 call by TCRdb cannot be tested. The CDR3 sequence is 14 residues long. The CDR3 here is CASRKTGGGLGYTF.

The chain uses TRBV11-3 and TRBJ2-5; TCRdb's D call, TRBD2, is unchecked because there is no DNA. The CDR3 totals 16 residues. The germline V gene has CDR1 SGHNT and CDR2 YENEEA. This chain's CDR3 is CASSLRAQPRQETQYF. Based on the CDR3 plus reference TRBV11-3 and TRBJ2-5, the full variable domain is EAGVVQSPRYKIIEKKQPVAFWCNPISGHNTLYWYLQNLGQGPELLIRYENEEAVDDSQLPKDRFSAERLKGVDSTLKIQPAELGDSAVYLCASSLRAQPRQETQYFGPGTRLLVL.

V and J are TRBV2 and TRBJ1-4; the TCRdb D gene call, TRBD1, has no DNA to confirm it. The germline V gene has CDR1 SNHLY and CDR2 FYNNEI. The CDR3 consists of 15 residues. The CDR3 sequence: CASSRGGGTNEKLFF.

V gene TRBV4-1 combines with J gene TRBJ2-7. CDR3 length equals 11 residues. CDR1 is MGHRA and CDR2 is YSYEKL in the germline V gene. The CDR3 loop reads CASSQDTGQYF.

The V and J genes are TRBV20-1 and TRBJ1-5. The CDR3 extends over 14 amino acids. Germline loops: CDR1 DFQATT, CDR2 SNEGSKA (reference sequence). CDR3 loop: CSATTWGKDQPQHF.

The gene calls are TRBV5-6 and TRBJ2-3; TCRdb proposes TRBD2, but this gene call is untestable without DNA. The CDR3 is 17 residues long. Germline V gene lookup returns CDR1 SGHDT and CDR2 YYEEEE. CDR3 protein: CASSFLVREGRGDTQYF.

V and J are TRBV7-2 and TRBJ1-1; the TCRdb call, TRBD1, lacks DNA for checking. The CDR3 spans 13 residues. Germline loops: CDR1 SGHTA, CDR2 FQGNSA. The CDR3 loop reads CASRGGSGTEAFF.

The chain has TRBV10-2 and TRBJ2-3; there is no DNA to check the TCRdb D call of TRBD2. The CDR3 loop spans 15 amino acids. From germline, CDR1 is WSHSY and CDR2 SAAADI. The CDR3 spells CASSEASGSRDTQYF.

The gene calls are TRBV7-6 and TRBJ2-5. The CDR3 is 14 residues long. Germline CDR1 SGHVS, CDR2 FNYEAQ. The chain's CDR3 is CASSRGVTQETQYF.

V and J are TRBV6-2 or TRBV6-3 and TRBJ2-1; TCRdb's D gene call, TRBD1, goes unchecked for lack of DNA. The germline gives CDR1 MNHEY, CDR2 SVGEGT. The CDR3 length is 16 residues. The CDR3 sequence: CASSPGTMSSYNEQFF.

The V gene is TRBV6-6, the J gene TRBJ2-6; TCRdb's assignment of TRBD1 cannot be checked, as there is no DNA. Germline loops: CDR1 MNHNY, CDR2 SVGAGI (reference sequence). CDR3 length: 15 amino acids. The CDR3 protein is CASSYAGTGLRVLTF.

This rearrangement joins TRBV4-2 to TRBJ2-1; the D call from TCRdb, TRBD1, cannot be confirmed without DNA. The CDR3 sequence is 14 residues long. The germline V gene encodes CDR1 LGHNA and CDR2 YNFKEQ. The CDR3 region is CASSRTDGGNEQFF.

CDR3 sequence reads: CASEGAPGELFF. The V call is TRBV4-1, the J call TRBJ2-2; TCRdb calls TRBD1, which cannot be checked without DNA. The germline V gene encodes CDR1 MGHRA and CDR2 YSYEKL. The CDR3 is 12 amino acids.

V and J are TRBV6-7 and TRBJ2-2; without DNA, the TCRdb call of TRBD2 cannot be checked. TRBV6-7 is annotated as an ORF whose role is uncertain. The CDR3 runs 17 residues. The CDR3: CASSYSSTSGITGELFF.

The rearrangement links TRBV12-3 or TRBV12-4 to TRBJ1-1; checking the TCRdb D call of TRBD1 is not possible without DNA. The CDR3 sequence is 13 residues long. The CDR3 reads CASSRQGGTEAFF.